These T cell receptor beta chains were read from a single sample in a study of T-cell memory formation after mild COVID-19. TCRdb re-called the 5' RACE reads with MiXCR, one entry per CDR3 protein. The top ten hold roughly 8% of the sample, which has fewer than 650,000 distinct CDR3 sequences, roughly 17% seen once. Specimen: PBMCs or a T cell subset sorted from them (not recorded which). Receptor source: an adult woman who had mild COVID-19 (a few samples of this study predate the infection). Cell type and time point are not known. The CDR3 runs from the conserved cysteine through the conserved F or W. The order of the fields is clone size, D gene, J gene, V gene, CDR3 DNA, CDR3 protein. D genes are given only for firm matches. Some rows mark clone size as missing; the rest say once, few, many or name a class of expanded clone.

clone_size: -
d_call: -
j_call: TRBJ2-3
v_call: TRBV12-3/TRBV12-4
cdr3_nt: TGTGCCAGCAGTTTAGAGGCCCGGCTTGGCGGAGATACGCAGTATTTT
cdr3_aa: CASSLEARLGGDTQYF

clone_size: -
d_call: TRBD2
j_call: TRBJ2-7
v_call: TRBV7-2
cdr3_nt: TGTGCCAGCTTTGTTCGGGCGGGGGACGAGCAGTACTTC
cdr3_aa: CASFVRAGDEQYF

clone_size: -
d_call: TRBD1
j_call: TRBJ2-5
v_call: TRBV7-2
cdr3_nt: TGTGCCAGCAGCCCCGTGGGGGCAGGGGGCCGACGAGAGACCCAGTACTTC
cdr3_aa: CASSPVGAGGRRETQYF

clone_size: -
d_call: TRBD1
j_call: TRBJ1-1
v_call: TRBV9
cdr3_nt: TGTGCCAGCAGCGTATCGACAGGGGGGTTCACTGAAGCTTTCTTT
cdr3_aa: CASSVSTGGFTEAFF

clone_size: -
d_call: -
j_call: TRBJ1-2
v_call: TRBV6-2/TRBV6-3
cdr3_nt: TGTGCCAGCAGTTACTCATCGGGGGTCATCGACACCTTC
cdr3_aa: CASSYSSGVIDTF

clone_size: few
d_call: TRBD1
j_call: TRBJ1-5
v_call: TRBV7-9
cdr3_nt: TGTGCCAGCAGCCATACGGACAGGGACGATCAGCCCCAGCATTTT
cdr3_aa: CASSHTDRDDQPQHF

clone_size: -
d_call: TRBD1
j_call: TRBJ2-1
v_call: TRBV20-1
cdr3_nt: TGCAGTGCTAGAGGACCGGGACAGGGAACCTACAATGAGCAGTTCTTC
cdr3_aa: CSARGPGQGTYNEQFF

clone_size: many
d_call: TRBD1
j_call: TRBJ1-5
v_call: TRBV4-3
cdr3_nt: TGCGCCAGCAGCCAAGAGCGGACAGGGGGCCTTTCGCCCCAGCATTTT
cdr3_aa: CASSQERTGGLSPQHF

clone_size: few
d_call: -
j_call: TRBJ2-3
v_call: TRBV3-1
cdr3_nt: TGTGCCAGCAGCCAGTGGGCAGATACGCAGTATTTT
cdr3_aa: CASSQWADTQYF

clone_size: -
d_call: -
j_call: TRBJ1-1
v_call: TRBV7-9
cdr3_nt: TGTGCCAGCAGCCAAAACCCCGGGGCAGACATGAACACTGAAGCTTTCTTT
cdr3_aa: CASSQNPGADMNTEAFF

clone_size: -
d_call: TRBD2
j_call: TRBJ2-5
v_call: TRBV7-6
cdr3_nt: TGTGCCAGCAGCCTACGGGGACTAGCGGGAGGTCATCCGGGAGAGACCCAGTACTTC
cdr3_aa: CASSLRGLAGGHPGETQYF

clone_size: -
d_call: -
j_call: TRBJ2-1
v_call: TRBV12-3/TRBV12-4
cdr3_nt: TGTGCCAGCAGGGGGCTAGGCGCCCGCACGTCCTACAATGAGCAGTTCTTC
cdr3_aa: CASRGLGARTSYNEQFF

clone_size: -
d_call: -
j_call: TRBJ2-3
v_call: TRBV15
cdr3_nt: TGTGCCACCAGCAGACTTGCAGGGGATACGCAGTATTTT
cdr3_aa: CATSRLAGDTQYF

clone_size: many
d_call: -
j_call: TRBJ2-3
v_call: TRBV7-2
cdr3_nt: TGTGCCAGCAGCCCGGGAGCCACAGATACGCAGTATTTT
cdr3_aa: CASSPGATDTQYF

clone_size: -
d_call: -
j_call: TRBJ1-1
v_call: TRBV7-2
cdr3_nt: TGTGCCAGCAGCTTCGGGCCGGCAGCCCCTGAAGCTTTCTTT
cdr3_aa: CASSFGPAAPEAFF

clone_size: -
d_call: -
j_call: TRBJ2-3
v_call: TRBV15
cdr3_nt: TGTGCCACCAGCAGTCCCGGGGAAATTAGCACAGATACGCAGTATTTT
cdr3_aa: CATSSPGEISTDTQYF

clone_size: -
d_call: TRBD2
j_call: TRBJ2-3
v_call: TRBV7-2
cdr3_nt: TGTGCCAGCAGCTTAGGCGGGAGGGCGATAGATACGCAGTATTTT
cdr3_aa: CASSLGGRAIDTQYF

clone_size: -
d_call: -
j_call: TRBJ2-7
v_call: TRBV4-3
cdr3_nt: TGCGCCAGCAGCCAGTCCCCCACGCTAGCCTACGAGCAGTACTTC
cdr3_aa: CASSQSPTLAYEQYF

clone_size: few
d_call: TRBD1
j_call: TRBJ1-1
v_call: TRBV6-5
cdr3_nt: TGTGCCAGCAGTTGGAACAGGGGGAGCACTGAAGCTTTCTTT
cdr3_aa: CASSWNRGSTEAFF

clone_size: few
d_call: -
j_call: TRBJ1-3
v_call: TRBV6-5
cdr3_nt: TGTGCCAGCAGCGACGGTCTATACTCTGGAAACACCATATATTTT
cdr3_aa: CASSDGLYSGNTIYF

clone_size: -
d_call: -
j_call: TRBJ2-5
v_call: TRBV2
cdr3_nt: TGTGCCACCTGTTGCGAGGACGCTCGAGAGACCCAGTACTTC
cdr3_aa: CATCCEDARETQYF

clone_size: -
d_call: TRBD2
j_call: TRBJ2-7
v_call: TRBV6-6
cdr3_nt: TGTGCCAGCGGCGGTAGCGGGATATACGAGCAGTACTTC
cdr3_aa: CASGGSGIYEQYF

clone_size: many
d_call: TRBD2
j_call: TRBJ2-5
v_call: TRBV7-9
cdr3_nt: TGTGCCAGCAGCCTAGCGGGGGGGCCAGAGACCCAGTACTTC
cdr3_aa: CASSLAGGPETQYF

clone_size: few
d_call: TRBD1
j_call: TRBJ1-6
v_call: TRBV5-1
cdr3_nt: TGCGCCAGCAGCTGGGGCGACAGGGGAGATTCACCCCTCCACTTT
cdr3_aa: CASSWGDRGDSPLHF

clone_size: -
d_call: TRBD1
j_call: TRBJ2-5
v_call: TRBV24-1
cdr3_nt: TGTGCCACCAGTGGGGCCGGGACAGGGCAAGAGACCCAGTACTTC
cdr3_aa: CATSGAGTGQETQYF

clone_size: -
d_call: -
j_call: TRBJ1-6
v_call: TRBV3-1
cdr3_nt: TGTGCCAGCAGCCAAGTTACCCTACCCCTCCACTTT
cdr3_aa: CASSQVTLPLHF

clone_size: -
d_call: -
j_call: TRBJ2-2
v_call: TRBV20-1
cdr3_nt: TGCAGTGCTAGTGATGGCGCGGGGCCGGGCACCGGGGAGCTGTTTTTT
cdr3_aa: CSASDGAGPGTGELFF

clone_size: -
d_call: TRBD1
j_call: TRBJ1-5
v_call: TRBV6-5
cdr3_nt: TGTGCCAGCAAAAGGGGGCGTAGCAATCAGCCCCAGCATTTT
cdr3_aa: CASKRGRSNQPQHF

clone_size: few
d_call: -
j_call: TRBJ1-2
v_call: TRBV30
cdr3_nt: TGTGCCTGGAGGCGTGAAGGTGGGCACACCTTC
cdr3_aa: CAWRREGGHTF

clone_size: few
d_call: TRBD1
j_call: TRBJ1-5
v_call: TRBV18
cdr3_nt: TGTGCCAGCTCGGGGGGACAGGGGTCTGGTCAGCCCCAGCATTTT
cdr3_aa: CASSGGQGSGQPQHF

clone_size: few
d_call: -
j_call: TRBJ2-7
v_call: TRBV5-1
cdr3_nt: TGCGCCAGCAGCCTAGACTCCCACAGGGACGAGCAGTACTTC
cdr3_aa: CASSLDSHRDEQYF

clone_size: -
d_call: TRBD1
j_call: TRBJ2-3
v_call: TRBV5-1
cdr3_nt: TGCGCCAGCAGCTTAGATCAGCCCCCGGGACAGACAGATACGCAGTATTTT
cdr3_aa: CASSLDQPPGQTDTQYF

clone_size: few
d_call: -
j_call: TRBJ1-1
v_call: TRBV9
cdr3_nt: TGTGCCAGCAGCTTCCGAGGGGACTCAAACACTGAAGCTTTCTTT
cdr3_aa: CASSFRGDSNTEAFF

clone_size: few
d_call: -
j_call: TRBJ1-2
v_call: TRBV19
cdr3_nt: TGTGCCAGTAGTATAGCAGGGATAAACGGCTACACCTTC
cdr3_aa: CASSIAGINGYTF

clone_size: many
d_call: -
j_call: TRBJ1-6
v_call: TRBV20-1
cdr3_nt: TGCAGTGCTAGTGAGGGGGACTATTCACCCCTCCACTTT
cdr3_aa: CSASEGDYSPLHF

clone_size: few
d_call: -
j_call: TRBJ2-3
v_call: TRBV30
cdr3_nt: TGTGCCTGGAGTGTGGTGGTGGGTAGAAATACGCAGTATTTT
cdr3_aa: CAWSVVVGRNTQYF

clone_size: -
d_call: TRBD2
j_call: TRBJ2-3
v_call: TRBV7-9
cdr3_nt: TGTGCCAGCAGCCTCACGGGGGGTATGGCAGATACGCAGTATTTT
cdr3_aa: CASSLTGGMADTQYF

clone_size: many
d_call: -
j_call: TRBJ2-2
v_call: TRBV5-1
cdr3_nt: TGCGCCAGCAGGTTAGCTACAAACACCGGGGAGCTGTTTTTT
cdr3_aa: CASRLATNTGELFF

clone_size: few
d_call: -
j_call: TRBJ1-5
v_call: TRBV30
cdr3_nt: TGTGCCTGGAGTGTATGGGGGGGGAATCAGCCCCAGCATTTT
cdr3_aa: CAWSVWGGNQPQHF

clone_size: few
d_call: TRBD1
j_call: TRBJ2-7
v_call: TRBV4-1
cdr3_nt: TGCGCCAGCAGCCAACCGGAAACAGGGGATTCCTACGAGCAGTACTTC
cdr3_aa: CASSQPETGDSYEQYF

clone_size: -
d_call: -
j_call: TRBJ1-3
v_call: TRBV20-1
cdr3_nt: TGCAGTGCTAGAGCCCAACTCACGGGAAACACCATATATTTT
cdr3_aa: CSARAQLTGNTIYF

clone_size: few
d_call: TRBD2
j_call: TRBJ2-7
v_call: TRBV7-9
cdr3_nt: TGTGCCAGCAGCTTAGGGGGACTAGCGCTAGTCGAGCAGTACTTC
cdr3_aa: CASSLGGLALVEQYF

clone_size: many
d_call: -
j_call: TRBJ2-1
v_call: TRBV7-3
cdr3_nt: TGTGCCAGCAGCTTAGGGCTGAGCTCCTACAATGAGCAGTTCTTC
cdr3_aa: CASSLGLSSYNEQFF

clone_size: -
d_call: TRBD1
j_call: TRBJ2-7
v_call: TRBV7-9
cdr3_nt: TGTGCCAGCAGCCCCATTGCCGGGACAGGGTGGATCGAGCAGTACTTC
cdr3_aa: CASSPIAGTGWIEQYF

clone_size: -
d_call: TRBD2
j_call: TRBJ2-3
v_call: TRBV6-2/TRBV6-3
cdr3_nt: TGTGCCAGCAGCGATAGACTAGCGTCGGGAGATACGCAGTATTTT
cdr3_aa: CASSDRLASGDTQYF

clone_size: once
d_call: -
j_call: TRBJ2-1
v_call: TRBV10-3
cdr3_nt: TGTGCGAGCGGCCCCGCGGCCTACAATGAGCAGTTCTTC
cdr3_aa: CASGPAAYNEQFF

clone_size: -
d_call: -
j_call: TRBJ2-1
v_call: TRBV5-1
cdr3_nt: TGCGCCAGCACCCATGTACCTACAGGGGAGGCTGAGCAGTTCTTC
cdr3_aa: CASTHVPTGEAEQFF

clone_size: few
d_call: TRBD2
j_call: TRBJ2-1
v_call: TRBV12-3/TRBV12-4
cdr3_nt: TGTGCCAGCGGAGGTTTAGGAGCGGGGGAGATCTACAATGAGCAGTTCTTC
cdr3_aa: CASGGLGAGEIYNEQFF